Below, one TCR beta chain is given with its context. Its antigen is as yet unknown. Trimming pared 5 bases from V and 2 bases from J, leaving 13 bases between. There are 15 residues in the CDR3. Germline V gives CDR1 SSHAT, CDR2 FNYEAQ (reference sequence). This specimen belongs to a study of T cell responses to AZD1222 COVID-19 vaccine. Produced via immunoSEQ multiplex PCR; TCRdb's table is partial and in-frame only. The sample yields about 120,000 clones, about 90% seen once. Study observations and caveats: The sample set comprised mostly white British donors with more females, and clonal diversity was possibly underestimated. Spike was spanned by vaccine-associated CD4 TCRs, which were dominant at 160-218 and 743-854.

This sample comprised peripheral blood, obtained 28 days after the second AZD1222 dose. The V gene is TRBV7-7, the J gene TRBJ1-5; D is undetermined. The sequence was collected from an adult who received the AZD1222 COVID-19 vaccine. This chain's CDR3 is CASSKGRTGNQPQHF. CDR3 nucleotide sequence: TGTGCCAGCAGCAAAGGCCGGACGGGCAATCAGCCCCAGCATTTT.